This T cell receptor (beta chain) was identified during a study of T cells in Graves' hyperthyroidism and ophthalmopathy. Study summary: Once the initial diagnosis was made, peripheral blood was obtained before any treatment.

Points on this clonotype: Its antigen is undetermined.

Points from the study as a whole: In blood, most of the thyroid clonotypes expanded above 0.001 were also present. Separation of ophthalmopathy from stable hyperthyroidism was achieved by a 13 V-J model.

The CDR3 spans 8 residues. V was cut by 6 bases and J by 9 bases, with 3 bases left in between. Germline lookup yields CDR1 DFQATT and CDR2 SNEGSKA (reference sequence). Authors of the study amplified TCR beta CDR3 regions from RNA transcripts. TCR CDR3 underwent first-round RT-PCR with the HTBI primer set. MiXCR, run by TCRdb on the multiplex PCR reads, gives a single entry per CDR3 protein. The table includes fewer than 650,000 distinct CDR3 sequences, over 12% detected once. This sequence was found in a woman aged 18-35 years with Graves' ophthalmopathy. Sequenced sample: blood. V gene TRBV20-1 combines with J gene TRBJ2-1; D unclear. The CDR3 spells CSATEQFF. As DNA, the CDR3 is TGCAGTGCAACTGAGCAGTTCTTC.